A single sample gave rise to the 13 T cell receptor beta chains below, sequenced in a study of T cells in localized non-small cell lung cancer. Profiling relied on immunoSEQ multiplex PCR, and the TCRdb table lists in-frame clones only, not all of them. The sample includes around 16,000 clones, more than 75% of them seen just once. This sample comprised peripheral blood, obtained before any cancer treatment. These receptors all come from a male donor older than 55 with stage I lung adenocarcinoma.

V usage is TRBV19 and J usage is TRBJ1-2; 10 positions match TRBD1. Germline lookup yields CDR1 LNHDA and CDR2 SQIVND (reference sequence). CDR3 length: 13 amino acids. V lost 2 bases, J lost 7 bases, and 1 base stayed unmatched. Here the CDR3 DNA reads TGTGCCAGTAGTATATGGGACAGGGGTGGCTACACCTTC. Translated: CASSIWDRGGYTF.

Comment on this clone: A junction end diverges from the germline sequence, so it may reflect a read error. The genes are TRBV25-1 and TRBJ1-1, with D perhaps TRBD1 (5 bases). Germline V gene sequence: CDR1 MGHDK, CDR2 SYGVNS. The CDR3 covers 13 residues. CDR3 sequence: CASSTAGLPKELF. The DNA of the CDR3 is TGTGCCAGCAGTACGGCAGGGCTTCCCAAAGAACTCTTT.

In the case of this clone: Other DNA sequences from this sample encode an identical CDR3 as well. V gene TRBV7-6 combines with J gene TRBJ1-6; D is possibly TRBD1 (6 bases). The V end lost 2 bases, the J end lost 7 bases, and 9 bases lay between the germline ends. Per germline, CDR1 SGHVS and CDR2 FNYEAQ. This CDR3 spans 14 amino acids. The CDR3 DNA follows: TGTGCCAGCAGCTTACAGGGACACAATTCACCCCTCCACTTT. It codes for CASSLQGHNSPLHF.

The genes are TRBV7-9 and TRBJ2-7; D not resolved. Germline lookup yields CDR1 SEHNR and CDR2 FQNEAQ (reference sequence). The length of the CDR3 is 14 residues. V shed 2 bases and J shed 7 bases, with 15 bases lying between them. CDR3 sequence reads: CASSLSWLVGEQYF. The CDR3 nucleotides are TGTGCCAGCAGCTTAAGTTGGCTAGTGGGAGAGCAGTACTTC.

The rearrangement links TRBV6-5 to TRBJ1-1; TRBD1 might be the D (6 bases). CDR3 size: 13 residues. CDR1 and CDR2 (germline): MNHEY, SVGAGI. Trimming took 7 bases from V and 10 from J, leaving 19 bases between them. The chain's CDR3 is CASIGQRGVSAFF. The CDR3 DNA is TGTGCCAGCATCGGACAGAGGGGGGTCTCAGCTTTCTTT.

This rearrangement joins TRBV18 to TRBJ2-1; D remains unclear. Germline assignment: CDR1 KGHSH and CDR2 LQKENI. Trimming removed 0 bases at V and 5 bases at J, with 8 bases between. This CDR3 is built from 14 residues. The CDR3 DNA reads as TGTGCCAGCTCACCACCGTCCAGAAACAATGAGCAGTTCTTC. Amino acid sequence: CASSPPSRNNEQFF.

The chain has TRBV6-5 and TRBJ1-3; possible D gene TRBD1, 5 bases. The CDR3 extends over 16 amino acids. V was shortened by 0 bases and J by 0 bases, with 9 bases between the two germline ends. CDR1 MNHEY and CDR2 SVGAGI come from the germline V gene. The CDR3 reads CASSYSQGTSGNTIYF. The CDR3, as DNA: TGTGCCAGCAGTTACTCGCAAGGGACCTCTGGAAACACCATATATTTT.

CDR3 bases: TGTGCCAGCAGCCAAGAGGGACAGACCGGGGAGCTGTTTTTT. Translating it yields CASSQEGQTGELFF. The chain employs TRBV14 and TRBJ2-2; 7 bases map to TRBD1. Germline-derived CDR1 and CDR2 are SGHDN and FVKESK. V lost 0 bases, J lost 5 bases, and 0 bases stayed unmatched. The CDR3 contains 14 residues.

V usage is TRBV7-6 and J usage is TRBJ2-7; the match to TRBD1 covers 8 bases. There are 15 residues in the CDR3. The trim removed 4 bases at V and 3 bases at J, leaving 8 bases unmatched. Germline V gene sequence: CDR1 SGHVS, CDR2 FNYEAQ. As DNA, the CDR3 is TGTGCCAGCAGCTCTTTACAGGGGGTGTACTACGAGCAGTACTTC. Its translation: CASSSLQGVYYEQYF.

This clone was seen once. V usage is TRBV6-5 and J usage is TRBJ2-5, with 8 bases fitting TRBD2. The germline gives CDR1 MNHEY, CDR2 SVGAGI. This CDR3 is built from 15 residues. V trimming: 7 bases; J trimming: 1 base; junction bases outside the gene matches: 8. CDR3 protein: CASMRLAGIQETQYF. The CDR3 nucleotides read TGTGCCAGCATGAGGCTAGCGGGTATCCAAGAGACCCAGTACTTC.

This rearrangement joins TRBV20-1 to TRBJ2-1, with TRBD1 as a possible D gene (5 bases). CDR1 DFQATT and CDR2 SNEGSKA come from the germline V gene (reference sequence). This CDR3 region has 11 residues. V lost 6 bases, J lost 5 bases, and 8 bases lay in between. CDR3 nucleotide sequence: TGCAGTGCGGACAAAAACAATGAGCAGTTCTTC. It yields the protein CSADKNNEQFF.

Turning to this clone: Germline and junction disagree at one end, which may indicate a read error. The sample has other DNA sequences that encode this CDR3 too. The genes are TRBV7-2 and TRBJ2-2; 7 positions agree with TRBD2. The CDR3 runs to 16 residues. Germline CDR1 and CDR2: SGHTA and FQGNSA. CDR3 protein: CASSRFMGGRTGELFF. CDR3 DNA: TGTGCCAGCAGCCGATTTATGGGAGGGCGCACCGGGGAGCTGTTTTTC.

Regarding this clone: Other DNA sequences in the sample encode the same CDR3. The V and J genes are TRBV6-5 and TRBJ1-5; 9 bases agree with TRBD1. Trimming took 6 bases from V and 1 from J; bases not matched to a gene: 1. Germline CDR1 and CDR2: MNHEY and SVGAGI. This CDR3 has 14 amino acids. As DNA, the CDR3 is TGTGCCAGCAGAGACAGGGGGAGCAATCAGCCCCAGCATTTT. Protein product: CASRDRGSNQPQHF.